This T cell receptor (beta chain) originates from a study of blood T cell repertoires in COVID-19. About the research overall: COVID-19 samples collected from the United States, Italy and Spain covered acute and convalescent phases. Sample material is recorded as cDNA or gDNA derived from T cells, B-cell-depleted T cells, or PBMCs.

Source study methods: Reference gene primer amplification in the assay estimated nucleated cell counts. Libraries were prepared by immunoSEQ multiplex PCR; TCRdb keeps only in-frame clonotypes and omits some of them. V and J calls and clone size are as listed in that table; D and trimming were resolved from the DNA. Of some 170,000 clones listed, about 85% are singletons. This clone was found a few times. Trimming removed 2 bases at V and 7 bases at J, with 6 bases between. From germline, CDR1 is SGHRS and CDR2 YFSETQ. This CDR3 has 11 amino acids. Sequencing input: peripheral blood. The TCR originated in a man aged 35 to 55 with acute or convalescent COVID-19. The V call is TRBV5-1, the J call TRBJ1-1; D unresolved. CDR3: CASSFGDEAFF. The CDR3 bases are TGCGCCAGCAGCTTCGGGGATGAAGCTTTCTTT.